Given below is one T cell receptor (beta chain) in context. This clone's antigen is unknown. One base away there is no much larger clone; base qualities are not given. The label giving this sample's time point can be read as: pretreatment peripheral blood. A total of around 30 patients with locally advanced or metastatic urothelial carcinoma, treated at Memorial Sloan Kettering on a trial protocol, made up the cohort. Peripheral blood mononuclear cells were collected pretreatment and during treatment, with between 1 and 8 total time points per patient. The Qiagen DNeasy Blood extraction kit was used to purify genomic DNA from total PBMCs and tumor samples. PBMCs were collected pretreatment and during treatment and were isolated and stored as previously described. Synthetic TCR analog templates were spiked into each PCR so that absolute template abundance could be estimated from read counts. TCRbeta CDR3 regions were amplified from genomic DNA with bias-controlled V and J gene primers using the immunoSEQ assay. Rearranged TCRbeta segments were sequenced at approximately 20X coverage. Per the original workflow: Sequencing errors were corrected by clustering and CDR3s were annotated against IMGT to assign V, D and J genes. Downstream analyses used only productive TCRbeta rearrangements, leaving out any out-of-frame or stop-codon sequences. Clonality was computed as one minus Shannon entropy normalized by the log of the number of unique productive sequences. Clones differing between time points or between blood and tumor were identified using Fisher's exact test with Benjamini-Hochberg correction, with an adjusted p below 0.01 applied as the threshold. The clones in this table, taken by TCRdb from immuneACCESS, are in-frame only. Not every clone is retained; where verified, under half of the shortfall comes from an unresolved V gene, and the cause of the rest is unknown. The D gene and trimming were derived from the DNA, and the V and J assignments and clone size from that table. For this sample there are roughly 120,000 clones; around 85% appear just once. Together, the top ten hold 3.2% of the sample.

The data were obtained in a study of PD-L1 blockade in urothelial cancer (dated by TCRdb to about 2017). Background on the whole study: All patients started therapy in about 2014 and received atezolizumab 1,200 mg intravenously every 3 weeks. In the same patients, whole exome sequencing and RNA sequencing of pretreatment tumors were performed in addition to TCR sequencing. Blood samples were analyzed at 3 weeks after treatment start (second dose) and at 6 weeks after treatment start. Blood samples gave a median of 141,255 T cells and tens of thousands of unique TCRs, with a median clonality of roughly 0.08. Patients had an ECOG performance status of 0 or 1 and had received between 0 and 3 prior chemotherapy regimens. TCR sequencing covered pretreatment tumor samples and matched, serially collected peripheral blood taken before and after atezolizumab treatment. Durable clinical benefit was achieved by nine patients and was not achieved by 20 patients. Pretreatment blood TCR-seq was available for about 27 patients, at least one posttreatment blood collection was obtained for roughly 24 patients, and tumor TCR-seq was available for roughly 24 patients. About 90% of the roughly 29 patients were identified as males with urothelial cancer of bladder origin, and a prior smoking history was reported by 18 of 29 patients. Durable clinical benefit was defined as a progression-free survival longer than 6 months, and TCR features were additionally tested against progression-free survival and overall survival. The study, an exploratory multi-omic analysis, examined somatic, immune and clinical correlates of response to PD-L1 blockade with atezolizumab in urothelial cancer. The investigation overall reported the following: Patients with durable benefit showed greater expansion of tumor-associated TCR clones in peripheral blood 3 weeks after starting treatment (n ≈ 20, p = 0.022). Improved progression-free and overall survival was found to be associated with pretreatment peripheral blood TCR clonality below the median. Because the sample size was small (n of about 30) and many exploratory analyses were performed, the results are intended to be hypothesis-generating.

The germline V end is reduced by 3 bases and the J end by 2 bases; junction bases left unmatched: 3. The CDR3 numbers 15 residues from cysteine through phenylalanine. The sequence is cut down to CDR3 DNA, 45 bases in frame from base 1. The germline V gene (reference sequence) sets CDR1 to SEHNR and CDR2 to FQNEAQ. In this chain, TRBV7-9 is recombined with TRBJ2-1; TRBD2 lines up with 8 middle nucleotides. The sample was PBMCs, taken around atezolizumab (anti-PD-L1) treatment. This clonotype was obtained from a man aged 45-65 years with urothelial cancer. The base sequence is TGTGCCAGCAGCTTCGGGGGGGGGACCTACAATGAGCAGTTCTTC. Translated, it reads CASSFGGGTYNEQFF. Where the CDR3 stops, the reference TRBV7-9 and TRBJ2-1 genes take over; the full variable domain is DTGVSQNPRHKITKRGQNVTFRCDPISEHNRLYWYRQTLGQGPEFLTYFQNEAQLEKSRLLSDRFSAERPKGSFSTLEIQRTEQGDSAMYLCASSFGGGTYNEQFFGPGTRLTVL.